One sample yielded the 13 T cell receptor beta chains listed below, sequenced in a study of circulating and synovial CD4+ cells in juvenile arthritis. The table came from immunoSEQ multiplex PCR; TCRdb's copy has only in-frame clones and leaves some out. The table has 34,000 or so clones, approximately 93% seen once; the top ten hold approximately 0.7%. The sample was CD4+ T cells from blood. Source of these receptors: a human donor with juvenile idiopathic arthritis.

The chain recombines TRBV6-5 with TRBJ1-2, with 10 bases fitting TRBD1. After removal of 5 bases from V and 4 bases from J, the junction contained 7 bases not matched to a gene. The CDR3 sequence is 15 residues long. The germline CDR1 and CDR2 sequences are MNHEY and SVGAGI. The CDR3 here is CASSTPTGGGYGYTF. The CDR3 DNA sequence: TGTGCCAGCAGTACCCCGACAGGGGGCGGCTATGGCTACACCTTC.

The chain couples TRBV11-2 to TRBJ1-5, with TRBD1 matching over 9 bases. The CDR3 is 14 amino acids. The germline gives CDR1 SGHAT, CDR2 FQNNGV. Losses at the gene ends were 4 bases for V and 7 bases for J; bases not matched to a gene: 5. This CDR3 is CASSSGQGRQPQHF. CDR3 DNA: TGTGCCAGCAGCTCGGGACAGGGCCGACAGCCCCAGCATTTT.

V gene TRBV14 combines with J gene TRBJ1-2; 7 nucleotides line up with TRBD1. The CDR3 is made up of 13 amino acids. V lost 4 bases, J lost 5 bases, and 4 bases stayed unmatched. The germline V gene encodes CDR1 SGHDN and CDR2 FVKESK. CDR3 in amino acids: CASSLTGSYGYTF. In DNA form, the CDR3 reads TGTGCCAGCAGCCTGACAGGGTCATATGGCTACACCTTC.

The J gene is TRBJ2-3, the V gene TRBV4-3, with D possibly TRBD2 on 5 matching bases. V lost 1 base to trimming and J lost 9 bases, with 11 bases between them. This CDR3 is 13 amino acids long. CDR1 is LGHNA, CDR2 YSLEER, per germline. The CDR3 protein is CASSQVGLATQYF. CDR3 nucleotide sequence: TGCGCCAGCAGCCAAGTAGGCCTAGCCACGCAGTATTTT.

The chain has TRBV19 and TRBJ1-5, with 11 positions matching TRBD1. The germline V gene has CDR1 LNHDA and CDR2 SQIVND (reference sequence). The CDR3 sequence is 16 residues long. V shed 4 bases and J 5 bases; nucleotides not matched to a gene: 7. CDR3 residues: CASSKDRGRTYQPQHF. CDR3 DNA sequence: TGTGCCAGTAGTAAGGACAGGGGGCGAACATATCAGCCCCAGCATTTT.

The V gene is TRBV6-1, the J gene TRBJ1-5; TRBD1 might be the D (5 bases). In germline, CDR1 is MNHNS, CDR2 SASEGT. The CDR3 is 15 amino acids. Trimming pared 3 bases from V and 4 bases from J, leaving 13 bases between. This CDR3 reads CASSDPGGGNQPQHF. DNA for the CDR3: TGTGCCAGCAGTGACCCCGGGGGGGGAAATCAGCCCCAGCATTTT.

CDR3 coding DNA: TGCAGCGTTGATTCGCAGGGGGCAAGTTATGGCTACACCTTC. Protein product: CSVDSQGASYGYTF. J is TRBJ1-2 and V is TRBV29-1; 8 bases map to TRBD1. Germline V gene sequence: CDR1 SQVTM, CDR2 ANQGSEA. The CDR3 has 14 amino acids. V lost 3 bases, J lost 5 bases, and 8 bases stayed unmatched.

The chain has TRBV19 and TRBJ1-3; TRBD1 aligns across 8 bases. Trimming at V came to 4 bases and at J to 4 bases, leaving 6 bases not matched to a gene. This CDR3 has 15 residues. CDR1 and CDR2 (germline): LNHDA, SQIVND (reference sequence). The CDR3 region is CASSKRQGSGNTIYF. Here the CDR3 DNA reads TGTGCCAGTAGTAAACGACAGGGGTCCGGAAACACCATATATTTT. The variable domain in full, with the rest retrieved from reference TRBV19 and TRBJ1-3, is DGGITQSPKYLFRKEGQNVTLSCEQNLNHDAMYWYRQDPGQGLRLIYYSQIVNDFQKGDIAEGYSVSREKKESFPLTVTSAQKNPTAFYLCASSKRQGSGNTIYFGEGSWLTVV.

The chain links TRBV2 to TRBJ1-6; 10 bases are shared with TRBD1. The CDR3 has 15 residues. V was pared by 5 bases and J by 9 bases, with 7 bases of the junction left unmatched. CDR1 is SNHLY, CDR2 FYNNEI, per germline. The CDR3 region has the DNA TGTGCCAGCAGTACAAGGGACAGGGGCGGTTCACCCCTCCACTTT. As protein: CASSTRDRGGSPLHF.

CDR3 protein: CASSLDRDTRNYGYTF. DNA of the CDR3: TGCGCCAGCAGCTTGGATCGGGACACCCGTAACTATGGCTACACCTTC. This chain joins TRBV5-1 and TRBJ1-2; D perhaps matches TRBD1 (6 bases). The CDR3 is 16 residues long. The germline gives CDR1 SGHRS, CDR2 YFSETQ. Trimming left V 0 bases short and J 1 base short, with 13 bases between. Based on the CDR3 plus reference TRBV5-1 and TRBJ1-2, the full variable domain is KAGVTQTPRYLIKTRGQQVTLSCSPISGHRSVSWYQQTPGQGLQFLFEYFSETQRNKGNFPGRFSGRQFSNSRSEMNVSTLELGDSALYLCASSLDRDTRNYGYTFGSGTRLTVV.

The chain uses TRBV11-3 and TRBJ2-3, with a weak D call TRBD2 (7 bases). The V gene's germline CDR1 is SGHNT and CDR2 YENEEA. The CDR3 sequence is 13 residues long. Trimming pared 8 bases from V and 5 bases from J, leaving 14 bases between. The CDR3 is CASSPGGGDTQYF. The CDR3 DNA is TGTGCCAGCTCCCCGGGGGGCGGAGATACGCAGTATTTT. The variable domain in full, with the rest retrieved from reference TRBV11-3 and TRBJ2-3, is EAGVVQSPRYKIIEKKQPVAFWCNPISGHNTLYWYLQNLGQGPELLIRYENEEAVDDSQLPKDRFSAERLKGVDSTLKIQPAELGDSAVYLCASSPGGGDTQYFGPGTRLTVL.

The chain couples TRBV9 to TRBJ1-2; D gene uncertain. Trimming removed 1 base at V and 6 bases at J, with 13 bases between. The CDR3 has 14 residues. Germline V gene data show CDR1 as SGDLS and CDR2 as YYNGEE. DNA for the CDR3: TGTGCCAGCAGCGTACTAACGGGAAGCAATGGCTACACCTTC. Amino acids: CASSVLTGSNGYTF.

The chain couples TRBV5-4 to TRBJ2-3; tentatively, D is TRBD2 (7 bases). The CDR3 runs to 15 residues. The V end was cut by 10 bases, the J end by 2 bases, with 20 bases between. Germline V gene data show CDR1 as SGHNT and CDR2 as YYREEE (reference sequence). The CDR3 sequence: CAGSFRGANTDTQYF. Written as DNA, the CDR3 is TGTGCCGGATCCTTCCGGGGGGCGAACACAGATACGCAGTATTTT. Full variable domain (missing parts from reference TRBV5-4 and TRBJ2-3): ETGVTQSPTHLIKTRGQQVTLRCSSQSGHNTVSWYQQALGQGPQFIFQYYREEENGRGNFPPRFSGLQFPNYSSELNVNALELDDSALYLCAGSFRGANTDTQYFGPGTRLTVL.